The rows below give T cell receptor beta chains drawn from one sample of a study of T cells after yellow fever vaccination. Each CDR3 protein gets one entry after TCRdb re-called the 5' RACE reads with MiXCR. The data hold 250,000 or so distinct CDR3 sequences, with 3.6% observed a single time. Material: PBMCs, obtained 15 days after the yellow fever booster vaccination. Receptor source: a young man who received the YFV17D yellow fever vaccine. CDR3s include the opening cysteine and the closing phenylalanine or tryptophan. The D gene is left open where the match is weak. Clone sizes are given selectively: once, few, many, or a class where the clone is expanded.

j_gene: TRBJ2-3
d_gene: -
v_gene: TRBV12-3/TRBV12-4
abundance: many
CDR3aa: CASSPTAWGTDTQYF
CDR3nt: TGTGCCAGCAGTCCAACGGCTTGGGGCACAGATACGCAGTATTTT

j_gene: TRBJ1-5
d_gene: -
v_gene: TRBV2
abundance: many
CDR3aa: CASRPGGSNQPQHF
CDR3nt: TGTGCCAGCAGGCCCGGAGGTAGCAATCAGCCCCAGCATTTT

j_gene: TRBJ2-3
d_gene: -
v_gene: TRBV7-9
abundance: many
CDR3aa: CASSSRGLADTQYF
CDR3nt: TGTGCCAGCAGTTCGCGGGGACTGGCAGATACGCAGTATTTT

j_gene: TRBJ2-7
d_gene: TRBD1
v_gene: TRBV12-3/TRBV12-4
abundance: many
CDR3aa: CASSHSGTGVSEQYF
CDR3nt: TGTGCCAGCAGCCACTCCGGGACAGGGGTGAGCGAGCAGTACTTC

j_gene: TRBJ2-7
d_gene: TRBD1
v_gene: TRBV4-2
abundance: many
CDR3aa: CASSQRQGGPYEQYF
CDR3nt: TGTGCCAGCAGCCAGAGACAGGGGGGCCCCTACGAGCAGTACTTC

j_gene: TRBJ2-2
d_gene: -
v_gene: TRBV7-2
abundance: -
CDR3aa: CASSFYRHNTGELFF
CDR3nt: TGTGCCAGCAGCTTTTACAGACATAACACCGGGGAGCTGTTTTTT

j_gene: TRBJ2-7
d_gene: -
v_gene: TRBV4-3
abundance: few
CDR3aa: CASSQDSGYSYEQYF
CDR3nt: TGCGCCAGCAGCCAAGATTCAGGGTATTCCTACGAGCAGTACTTC

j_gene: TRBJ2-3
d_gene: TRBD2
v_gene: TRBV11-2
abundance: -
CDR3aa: CASSLQRLRGGSSDTQYF
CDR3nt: TGTGCCAGCAGCTTACAGAGGTTGCGGGGGGGCTCTTCAGATACGCAGTATTTT

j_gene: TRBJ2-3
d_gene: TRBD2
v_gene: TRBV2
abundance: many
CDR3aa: CASLGGGGADTQYF
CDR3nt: TGTGCCAGCCTCGGAGGCGGGGGGGCGGATACGCAGTATTTT

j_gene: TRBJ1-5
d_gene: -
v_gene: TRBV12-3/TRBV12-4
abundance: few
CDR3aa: CASSLGGGHQPQHF
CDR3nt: TGTGCCAGCAGTTTAGGGGGCGGCCATCAGCCCCAGCATTTT

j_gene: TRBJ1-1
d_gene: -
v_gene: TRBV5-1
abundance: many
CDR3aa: CASSQTAMNTEAFF
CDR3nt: TGCGCCAGCAGCCAAACAGCGATGAACACTGAAGCTTTCTTT

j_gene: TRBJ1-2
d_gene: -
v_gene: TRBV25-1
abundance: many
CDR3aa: CASGGAVGPYGYTF
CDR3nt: TGTGCCAGCGGAGGGGCGGTGGGGCCCTATGGCTACACCTTC

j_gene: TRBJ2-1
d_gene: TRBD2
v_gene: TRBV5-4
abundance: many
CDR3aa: CASSLSGGVNEQFF
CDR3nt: TGTGCCAGCAGCCTTAGCGGGGGGGTCAATGAGCAGTTCTTC

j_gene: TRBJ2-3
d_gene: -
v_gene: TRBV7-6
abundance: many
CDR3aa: CASSSIRTNRAADTQYF
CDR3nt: TGTGCCAGCAGCTCAATCCGGACTAATCGAGCGGCAGATACGCAGTATTTT

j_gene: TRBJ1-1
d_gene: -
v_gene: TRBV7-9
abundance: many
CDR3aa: CASSLAGSSEEAFF
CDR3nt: TGTGCCAGCAGCTTAGCGGGCAGCTCAGAAGAAGCTTTCTTT

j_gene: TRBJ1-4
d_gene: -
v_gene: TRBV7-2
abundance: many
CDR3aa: CASSLNRRHEKLFF
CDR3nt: TGTGCCAGCAGCTTAAACAGGCGCCATGAAAAACTGTTTTTT

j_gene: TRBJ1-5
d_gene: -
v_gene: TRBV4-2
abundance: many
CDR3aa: CASSASEGRYSNQPQHF
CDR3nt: TGTGCCAGCAGCGCCTCTGAGGGCCGATATAGCAATCAGCCCCAGCATTTT

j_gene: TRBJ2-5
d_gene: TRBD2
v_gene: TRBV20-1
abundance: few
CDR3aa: CSASSGLAGGEYQETQYF
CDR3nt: TGCAGTGCTAGTTCCGGGCTAGCGGGGGGAGAGTACCAAGAGACCCAGTACTTC

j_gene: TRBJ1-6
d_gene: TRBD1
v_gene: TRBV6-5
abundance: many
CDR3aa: CASSPDRGNSPLHF
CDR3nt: TGTGCCAGCAGCCCCGACAGGGGGAATTCACCCCTCCACTTT

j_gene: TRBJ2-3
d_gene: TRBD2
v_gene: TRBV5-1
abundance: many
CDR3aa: CASSFASGGGTDTQYF
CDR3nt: TGCGCCAGCAGCTTCGCTAGCGGGGGGGGCACAGATACGCAGTATTTT

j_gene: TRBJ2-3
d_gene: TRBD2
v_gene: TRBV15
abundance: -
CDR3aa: CATSITRGWADTQYF
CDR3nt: TGTGCCACCAGCATTACGCGGGGGTGGGCGGATACGCAGTATTTT

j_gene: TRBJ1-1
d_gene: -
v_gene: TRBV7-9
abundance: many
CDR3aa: CASSLSDGNTEAFF
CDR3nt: TGTGCCAGCAGCTTATCCGACGGGAACACTGAAGCTTTCTTT

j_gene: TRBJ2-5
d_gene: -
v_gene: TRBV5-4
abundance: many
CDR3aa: CASHGVDNPSETQYF
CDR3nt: TGTGCCAGCCACGGGGTGGACAACCCGTCAGAGACCCAGTACTTC

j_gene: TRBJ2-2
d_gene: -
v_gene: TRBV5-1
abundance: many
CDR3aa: CASSFGSNTGELFF
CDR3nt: TGCGCCAGCAGCTTTGGTTCGAACACCGGGGAGCTGTTTTTT